Sequencing of this T cell receptor (beta chain) was carried out in a study of blood T cell repertoires in COVID-19. Study at large: T cells, B-cell-depleted T cells, or PBMCs supplied cDNA or gDNA.

V was pared by 6 bases and J by 0 bases, with 14 bases between. Germline CDR1 reads MNHEY; CDR2 reads SVGAGI. CDR3 size: 16 residues. Under the authors' procedure: Reference gene primer amplification gave estimated nucleated cell counts. The assay was immunoSEQ multiplex PCR, and TCRdb's table has in-frame clones only and misses some. Clone size and V and J calls were adopted from that table, with D and trimming inferred from the DNA. The sample has 100,000 or so clones; about nine tenths are singletons. While infection was still active, Seattle patients were enrolled and then followed longitudinally.

The chain has TRBV6-5 and TRBJ2-2, with D perhaps TRBD1 (6 bases). This receptor was identified in a woman between 45 and 60 years old with COVID-19, enrolled during active disease. The sample comprised peripheral blood. The CDR3 protein is CASRYDRNANTGELFF. The CDR3 bases are TGTGCCAGCAGATACGACAGGAACGCGAACACCGGGGAGCTGTTTTTT.